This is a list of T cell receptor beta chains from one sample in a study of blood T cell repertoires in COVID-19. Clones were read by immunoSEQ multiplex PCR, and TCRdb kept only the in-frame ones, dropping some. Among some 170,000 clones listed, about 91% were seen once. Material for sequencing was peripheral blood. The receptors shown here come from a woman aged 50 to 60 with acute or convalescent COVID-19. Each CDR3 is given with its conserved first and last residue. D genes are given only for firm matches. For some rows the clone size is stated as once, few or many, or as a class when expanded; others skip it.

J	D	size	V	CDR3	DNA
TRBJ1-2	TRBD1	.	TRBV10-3	CAITSLDRENYGYTF	TGTGCCATCACCTCGTTGGACAGGGAAAACTATGGCTACACCTTC
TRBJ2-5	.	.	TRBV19	CASSPQGNQETQYF	TGTGCCAGTAGTCCTCAGGGGAACCAAGAGACCCAGTACTTC
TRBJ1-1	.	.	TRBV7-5	CVRSYDDAGTGDYCYTEAFF	TGTGTCAGAAGCTACGACGACGCCGGGACAGGGGATTACTGTTACACTGAAGCTTTCTTT
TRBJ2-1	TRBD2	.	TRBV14	CASSPLGASGSNEQFF	TGTGCCAGCAGCCCTCTAGGTGCTAGCGGGAGTAATGAGCAGTTCTTC
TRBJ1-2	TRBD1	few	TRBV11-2	CASSSGQGWDGYTF	TGTGCCAGCAGCTCCGGACAGGGGTGGGATGGCTACACCTTC
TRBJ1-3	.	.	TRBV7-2	CASSLGHTRLGNTIYF	TGTGCCAGCAGCTTAGGGCATACCAGGCTGGGAAACACCATATATTTT
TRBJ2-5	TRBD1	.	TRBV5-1	CASSRSGQTQETQYF	TGCGCCAGCTCTCGGTCGGGACAGACTCAAGAGACCCAGTACTTC
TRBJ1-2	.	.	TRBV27	CASSPSREDYGYTF	TGTGCCAGCAGCCCTTCCAGGGAGGACTATGGCTACACCTTC
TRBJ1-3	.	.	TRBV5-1	CASSLAGLSGNTIYF	TGCGCCAGCAGCTTGGCCGGTCTTTCTGGAAACACCATATATTTT
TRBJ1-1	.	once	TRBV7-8	CASSLVGGSGTGEAFF	TGTGCCAGCAGCTTAGTCGGTGGCAGTGGAACAGGTGAAGCTTTCTTT
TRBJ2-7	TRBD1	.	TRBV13	CASSFIGQGYYEQYF	TGTGCCAGCAGCTTTATAGGACAGGGGTATTACGAGCAGTACTTC
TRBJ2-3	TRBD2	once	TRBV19	CASSIGLAGVSSTDTQYF	TGTGCCAGTAGTATAGGACTAGCGGGGGTTAGTAGCACAGATACGCAGTATTTT
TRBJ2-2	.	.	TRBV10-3	CAISGGTGELFF	TGTGCCATCAGTGGAGGGACCGGGGAGCTGTTTTTT